This TCR beta chain was documented in a study of shared clonotypes between healthy human individuals. Study information: Aged 18 to 49, the donors were a couple of women and a few men. Each donor had three CD4 naive, three CD4 memory, two CD8 naive and one CD8 memory plate.

Germline values: CDR1 MGHRA, CDR2 YSYEKL. The germline V and J ends were trimmed by 1 base and 3 bases, with 10 bases remaining between them. The CDR3 loop spans 15 amino acids. The assay was immunoSEQ multiplex PCR, and TCRdb's table has in-frame clones only and misses some. The data hold about 380,000 clones, with about 96% observed a single time. The chain couples TRBV4-1 to TRBJ2-1, with a weak D call TRBD2 (6 bases). Source material: memory CD8+ T cells sorted from blood. The subset denotes: CD45RO+ cells pooled with CCR7-negative TemRA cells. The receptor's source is a man younger than 45 in good health. CDR3: CASSQVSGGYNEQFF. CDR3 in DNA: TGCGCCAGCAGCCAAGTATCCGGGGGCTACAATGAGCAGTTCTTC.